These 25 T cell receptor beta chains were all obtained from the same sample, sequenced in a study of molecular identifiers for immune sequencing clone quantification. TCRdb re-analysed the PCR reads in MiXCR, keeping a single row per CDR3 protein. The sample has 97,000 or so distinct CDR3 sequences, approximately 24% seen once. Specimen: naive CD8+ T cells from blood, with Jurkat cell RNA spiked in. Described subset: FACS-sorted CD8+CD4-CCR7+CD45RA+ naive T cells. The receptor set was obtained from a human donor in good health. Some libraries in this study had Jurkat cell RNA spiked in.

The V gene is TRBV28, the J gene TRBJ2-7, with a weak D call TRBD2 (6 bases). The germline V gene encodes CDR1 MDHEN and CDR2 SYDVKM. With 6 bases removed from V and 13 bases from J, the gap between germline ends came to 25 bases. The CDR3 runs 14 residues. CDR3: CASRGQGSDYEQYF. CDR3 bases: TGTGCCAGCAGGGGCCAGGGATCGGACTACGAACAATACTTC.

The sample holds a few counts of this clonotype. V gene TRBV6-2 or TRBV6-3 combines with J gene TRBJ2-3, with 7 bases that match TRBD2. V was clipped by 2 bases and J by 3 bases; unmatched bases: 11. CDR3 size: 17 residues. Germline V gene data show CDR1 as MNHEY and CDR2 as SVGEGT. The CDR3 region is CASSYQRGGPHTDTQYF. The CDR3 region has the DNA TGTGCCAGCAGTTACCAACGCGGGGGACCTCATACAGATACGCAGTATTTT.

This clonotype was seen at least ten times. The CDR3 DNA is TGCGCCAGCAGCCATAGCGGATCTACCACAGATACGCAGTATTTT. Its translation: CASSHSGSTTDTQYF. The chain carries TRBV4-3 and TRBJ2-3; D possibly corresponds to TRBD2 (6 bases). The CDR3 spans 15 residues. Germline V gene data show CDR1 as LGHNA and CDR2 as YSLEER. The ends were cut back, 3 bases at V and 2 bases at J, with 12 bases in the middle.

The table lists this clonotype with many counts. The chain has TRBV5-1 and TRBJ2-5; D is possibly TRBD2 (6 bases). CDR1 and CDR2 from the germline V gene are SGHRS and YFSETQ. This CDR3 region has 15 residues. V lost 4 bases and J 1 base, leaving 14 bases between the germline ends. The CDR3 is CASSPIAEPQETQYF. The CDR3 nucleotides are TGCGCCAGCAGCCCGATAGCGGAACCCCAAGAGACCCAGTACTTC. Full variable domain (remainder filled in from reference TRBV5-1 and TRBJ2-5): KAGVTQTPRYLIKTRGQQVTLSCSPISGHRSVSWYQQTPGQGLQFLFEYFSETQRNKGNFPGRFSGRQFSNSRSEMNVSTLELGDSALYLCASSPIAEPQETQYFGPGTRLLVL.

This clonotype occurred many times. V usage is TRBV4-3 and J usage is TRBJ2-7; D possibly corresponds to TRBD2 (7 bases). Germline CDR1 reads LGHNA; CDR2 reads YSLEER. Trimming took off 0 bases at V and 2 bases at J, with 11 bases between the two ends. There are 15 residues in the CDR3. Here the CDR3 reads CASSQDRGGAYEQYF. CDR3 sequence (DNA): TGCGCCAGCAGCCAAGATAGGGGGGGAGCCTACGAGCAGTACTTC.

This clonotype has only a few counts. The CDR3 reads CASTIGQGVNEQFF. In nucleotides, the CDR3 is TGTGCCAGCACTATAGGGCAGGGGGTCAATGAGCAGTTCTTC. The gene calls are TRBV11-2 and TRBJ2-1, with 7 bases matching TRBD1. Germline CDR1 reads SGHAT; CDR2 reads FQNNGV. The V segment lost 7 bases and the J segment 6 bases; nucleotides outside the gene matches: 9. The CDR3 extends over 14 amino acids.

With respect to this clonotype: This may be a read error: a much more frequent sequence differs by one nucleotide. CDR3 protein: CASSFGRGLGQPPHF. The CDR3 nucleotides are TGTGCCAGCAGCTTCGGCAGGGGGCTTGGTCAGCCCCCGCATTTT. This chain connects TRBV7-2 to TRBJ1-5; 8 bases match TRBD1. The CDR3 consists of 15 residues. Germline loops: CDR1 SGHTA, CDR2 FQGNSA.

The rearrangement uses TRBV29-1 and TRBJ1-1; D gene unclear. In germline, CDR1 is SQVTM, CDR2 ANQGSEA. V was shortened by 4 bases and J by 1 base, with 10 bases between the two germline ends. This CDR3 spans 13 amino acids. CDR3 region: CSVVGSSNTEAFF. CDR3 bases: TGCAGCGTTGTAGGGTCGTCGAACACTGAAGCTTTCTTT.

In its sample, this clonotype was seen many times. The CDR3 DNA reads as TGTGCCAGCAGTGGCTTACTGGCCAAAAACATTCAGTACTTC. It encodes CASSGLLAKNIQYF. The chain uses TRBV7-9 and TRBJ2-4; D ambiguous. V was cut by 6 bases and J by 1 base, with 10 bases left in between. This CDR3 is built from 14 residues. Germline lookup yields CDR1 SEHNR and CDR2 FQNEAQ (reference sequence).

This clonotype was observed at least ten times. The CDR3 DNA is TGTGCCAGCAGCCCAGGACAGGAACTCAGCACTGAAGCTTTCTTT. This encodes CASSPGQELSTEAFF. The chain uses TRBV7-9 and TRBJ1-1; 7 bases fit TRBD1. The V and J ends lost 5 bases and 4 bases, in that order; junction bases with no gene match: 10. There are 15 residues in the CDR3. CDR1 and CDR2 (germline): SEHNR, FQNEAQ (reference sequence). Drawing the rest from reference TRBV7-9 and TRBJ1-1, the complete variable domain is DTGVSQNPRHKITKRGQNVTFRCDPISEHNRLYWYRQTLGQGPEFLTYFQNEAQLEKSRLLSDRFSAERPKGSFSTLEIQRTEQGDSAMYLCASSPGQELSTEAFFGQGTRLTVV.

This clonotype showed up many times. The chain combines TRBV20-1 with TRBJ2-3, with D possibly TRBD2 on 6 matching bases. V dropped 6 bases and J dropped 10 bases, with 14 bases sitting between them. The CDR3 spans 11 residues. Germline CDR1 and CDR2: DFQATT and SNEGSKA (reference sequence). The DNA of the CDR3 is TGCAGTGCGACCCTAGCGATTGCGCAGTATTTT. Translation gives CSATLAIAQYF.

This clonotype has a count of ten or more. The CDR3: CASSYLPPNPGTRGKNTEAFF. CDR3 bases: TGTGCCAGCAGTTACTTACCACCAAACCCCGGGACTAGGGGGAAGAACACTGAAGCTTTCTTT. The rearrangement links TRBV6-5 to TRBJ1-1, with a tentative D call TRBD1 (6 bases). From germline, CDR1 is MNHEY and CDR2 SVGAGI. Trimming left V 1 base short and J 1 base short, with 28 bases between. The CDR3 runs 21 residues.

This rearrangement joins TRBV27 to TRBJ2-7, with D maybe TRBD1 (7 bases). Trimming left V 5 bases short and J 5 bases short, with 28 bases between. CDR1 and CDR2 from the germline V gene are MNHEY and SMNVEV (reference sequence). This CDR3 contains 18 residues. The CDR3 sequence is CASSGDRDSNLPGDEQYF. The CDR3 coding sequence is TGTGCCAGCAGTGGAGACCGGGACAGCAATTTGCCGGGGGACGAGCAGTACTTC.

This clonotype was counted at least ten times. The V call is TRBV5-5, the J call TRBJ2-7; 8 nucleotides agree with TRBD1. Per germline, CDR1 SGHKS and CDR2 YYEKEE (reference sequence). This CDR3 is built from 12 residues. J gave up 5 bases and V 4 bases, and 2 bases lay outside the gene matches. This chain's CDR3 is CASSLTGDEQYF. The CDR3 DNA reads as TGTGCCAGCAGCCTGACAGGGGACGAGCAGTACTTC.

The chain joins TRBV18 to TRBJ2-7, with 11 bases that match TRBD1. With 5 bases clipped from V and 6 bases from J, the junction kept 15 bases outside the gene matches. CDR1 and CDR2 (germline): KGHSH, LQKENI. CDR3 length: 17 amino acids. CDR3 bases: TGTGCCAGCTCATTGGACAGGGGGCGCGGAGGGAGGGCCGAGCAGTACTTC. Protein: CASSLDRGRGGRAEQYF.

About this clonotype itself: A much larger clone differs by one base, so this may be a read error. CDR3 DNA sequence: TGTGCCAGACAGGGTTCGGGGGACACTGAAGCTTTCTTT. Amino acid sequence: CARQGSGDTEAFF. The chain couples TRBV6-7 to TRBJ1-1; a weak D match, TRBD1 (6 bases). TRBV6-7 is an ORF, and what it does is uncertain. The CDR3 length is 13 residues. Trimming took 9 bases from V and 3 from J, leaving 14 bases between them.

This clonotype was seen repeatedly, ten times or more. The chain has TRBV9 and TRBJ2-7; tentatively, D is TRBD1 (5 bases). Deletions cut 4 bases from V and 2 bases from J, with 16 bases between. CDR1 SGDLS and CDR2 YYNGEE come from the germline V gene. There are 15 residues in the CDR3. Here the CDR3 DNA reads TGTGCCAGCAGCATAATGTCAGGGCCGGCCTACGAGCAGTACTTC. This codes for CASSIMSGPAYEQYF.

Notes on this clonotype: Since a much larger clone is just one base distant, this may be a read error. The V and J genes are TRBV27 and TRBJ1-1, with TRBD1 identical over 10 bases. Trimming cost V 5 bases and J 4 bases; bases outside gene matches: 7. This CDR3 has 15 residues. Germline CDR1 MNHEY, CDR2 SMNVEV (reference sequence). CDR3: CASSTGQGFVTEAFF. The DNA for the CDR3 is TGTGCCAGCAGTACGGGACAGGGGTTTGTCACTGAAGCTTTCTTT.

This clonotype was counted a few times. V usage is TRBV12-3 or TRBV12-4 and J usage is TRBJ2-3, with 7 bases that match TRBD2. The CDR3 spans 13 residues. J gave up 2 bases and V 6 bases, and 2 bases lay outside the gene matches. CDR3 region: CASRGGVTDTQYF. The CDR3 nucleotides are TGTGCCAGCAGGGGGGGGGTCACAGATACGCAGTATTTT.

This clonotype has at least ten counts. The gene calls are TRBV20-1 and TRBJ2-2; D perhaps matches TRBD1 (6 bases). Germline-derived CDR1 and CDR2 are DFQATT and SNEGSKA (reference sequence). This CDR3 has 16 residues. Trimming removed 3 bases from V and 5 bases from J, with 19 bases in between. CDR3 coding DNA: TGCAGTGCTAGTGGGGCGCCAGGGGCGCGGACCGGGGAGCTGTTTTTT. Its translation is CSASGAPGARTGELFF.

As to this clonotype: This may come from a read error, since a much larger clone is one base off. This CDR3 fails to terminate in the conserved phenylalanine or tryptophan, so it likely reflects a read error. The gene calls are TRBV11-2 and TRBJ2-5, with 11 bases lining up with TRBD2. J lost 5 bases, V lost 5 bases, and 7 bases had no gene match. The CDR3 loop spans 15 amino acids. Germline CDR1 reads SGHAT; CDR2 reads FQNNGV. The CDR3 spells CASSLLAGGLETQYS. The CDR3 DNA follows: TGTGCCAGCAGCCTGCTAGCGGGAGGCTTGGAGACCCAGTACTCC.

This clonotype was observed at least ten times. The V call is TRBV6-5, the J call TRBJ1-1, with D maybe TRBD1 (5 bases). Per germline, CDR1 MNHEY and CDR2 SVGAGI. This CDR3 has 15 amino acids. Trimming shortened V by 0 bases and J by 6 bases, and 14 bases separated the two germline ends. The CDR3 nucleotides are TGTGCCAGCAGTTACTCTGCAGGGCATTCGGCTGAAGCTTTCTTT. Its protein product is CASSYSAGHSAEAFF.

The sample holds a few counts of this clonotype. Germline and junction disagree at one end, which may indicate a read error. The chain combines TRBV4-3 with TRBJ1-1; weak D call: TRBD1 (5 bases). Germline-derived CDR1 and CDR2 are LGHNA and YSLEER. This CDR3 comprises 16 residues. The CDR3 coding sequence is TGCGCCAGCAGCCAAGAGTCTCGACAGACGAACACTGGAGCTTTCTTT. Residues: CASSQESRQTNTGAFF.

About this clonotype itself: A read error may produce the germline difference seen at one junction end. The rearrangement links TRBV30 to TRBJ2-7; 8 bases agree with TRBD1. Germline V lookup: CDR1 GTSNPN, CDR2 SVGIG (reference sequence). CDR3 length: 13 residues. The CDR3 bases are TGTGCCTGGAGGTATGGGACAGGCTACAAGCAGTACTTC. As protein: CAWRYGTGYKQYF.

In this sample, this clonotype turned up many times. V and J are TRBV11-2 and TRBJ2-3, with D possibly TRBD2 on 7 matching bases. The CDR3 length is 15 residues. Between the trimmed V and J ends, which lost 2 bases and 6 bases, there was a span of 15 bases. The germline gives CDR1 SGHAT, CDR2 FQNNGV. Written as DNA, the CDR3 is TGTGCCAGCAGCTTAACGGGACGGGGGGCCGATACGCAGTATTTT. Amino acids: CASSLTGRGADTQYF.